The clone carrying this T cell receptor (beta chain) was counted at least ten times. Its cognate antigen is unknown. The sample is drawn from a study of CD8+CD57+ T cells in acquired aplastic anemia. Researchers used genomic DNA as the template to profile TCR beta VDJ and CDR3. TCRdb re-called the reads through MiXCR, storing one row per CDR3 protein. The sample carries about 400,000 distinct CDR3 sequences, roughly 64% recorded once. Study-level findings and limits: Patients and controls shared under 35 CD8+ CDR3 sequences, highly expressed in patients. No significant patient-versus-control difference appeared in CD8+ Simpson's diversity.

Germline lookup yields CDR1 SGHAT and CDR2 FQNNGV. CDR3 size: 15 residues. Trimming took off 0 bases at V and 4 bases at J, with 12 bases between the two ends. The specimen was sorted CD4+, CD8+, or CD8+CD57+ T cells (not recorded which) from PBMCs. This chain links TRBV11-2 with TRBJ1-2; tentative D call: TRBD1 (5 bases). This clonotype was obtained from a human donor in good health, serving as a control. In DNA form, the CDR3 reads TGTGCCAGCAGCTTAGATCCGTCAGGGCGCTATGGCTACACCTTC. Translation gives CASSLDPSGRYGYTF. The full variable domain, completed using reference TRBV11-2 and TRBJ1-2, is EAGVAQSPRYKIIEKRQSVAFWCNPISGHATLYWYQQILGQGPKLLIQFQNNGVVDDSQLPKDRFSAERLKGVDSTLKIQPAKLEDSAVYLCASSLDPSGRYGYTFGSGTRLTVV.